Shown below are 15 T cell receptor beta chains from a single sample sequenced in a study of cytomegalovirus exposure and HLA in healthy donors (dated by TCRdb to the late 2010s). The library was produced with the immunoSEQ multiplex PCR assay. The multiplex PCR relied on a mix of 60 forward primers for TCR Vbeta segments and 13 reverse primers for TCR Jbeta segments. TCRdb provides this immuneACCESS table in a form limited to in-frame rearrangements. Some clones are lacking; in checked studies, under half of them reflect an unresolved V gene, and why the rest are absent is not known. The sample table lists around 120,000 clones, over 65% of them with a count of one. About 1.7% of the sample belongs to the ten largest clones. Sequences were obtained from PBMCs. These receptors were collected from a man between 18 and 29 years old in good health and CMV-seronegative.

This clone was detected a few times. The V call is TRBV7-2, the J call TRBJ2-7; 9 bases map to TRBD1. The ends lost 1 base at V and 5 bases at J; junction bases unmatched: 3. The CDR3 is 14 residues long. Germline CDR1 and CDR2: SGHTA and FQGNSA. DNA of the CDR3: TGTGCCAGCAGCTTAGGAACAGGGGGCAACGAGCAGTACTTC. Protein sequence: CASSLGTGGNEQYF. The variable domain in full, with the rest retrieved from reference TRBV7-2 and TRBJ2-7, is GAGVSQSPSNKVTEKGKDVELRCDPISGHTALYWYRQSLGQGLEFLIYFQGNSAPDKSGLPSDRFSAERTGGSVSTLTIQRTQQEDSAVYLCASSLGTGGNEQYFGPGTRLTVT.

The chain recombines TRBV9 with TRBJ1-3; TRBD1 is a possible D gene (5 bases). This CDR3 has 16 amino acids. Germline V gene data show CDR1 as SGDLS and CDR2 as YYNGEE. The V and J ends lost 6 bases and 5 bases respectively, with 21 bases between them. CDR3 sequence (DNA): TGTGCCAGCACCCTCGTAGAACAGGTAGTCAGAAACACCATATATTTT. This translates into CASTLVEQVVRNTIYF.

The rearrangement joins TRBV7-2 to TRBJ2-1, with TRBD2 identical over 7 bases. The germline CDR1 and CDR2 sequences are SGHTA and FQGNSA. The J segment lost 0 bases and the V segment lost 8 bases, leaving 4 bases of the junction unmatched. The CDR3 runs 14 residues. The CDR3 DNA reads as TGTGCCAGCTCATGGGACTACTCCTACAATGAGCAGTTCTTC. Its protein is CASSWDYSYNEQFF. Using reference TRBV7-2 and TRBJ2-1 for the parts outside the CDR3, the full variable domain is GAGVSQSPSNKVTEKGKDVELRCDPISGHTALYWYRQSLGQGLEFLIYFQGNSAPDKSGLPSDRFSAERTGGSVSTLTIQRTQQEDSAVYLCASSWDYSYNEQFFGPGTRLTVL.

This chain connects TRBV10-1 to TRBJ2-1; 9 bases align to TRBD2. V lost 4 bases to trimming and J lost 13 bases; unmatched junction nucleotides: 5. The germline gives CDR1 WNHNN, CDR2 SYGVQD (reference sequence). There are 12 residues in the CDR3. The CDR3 region is CASSGVAGAQFF. DNA for the CDR3: TGCGCCAGCAGTGGGGTAGCGGGGGCCCAGTTCTTC.

CDR3 nucleotides: TGTGCCAGCAGTAAGACAGGGGGAGGCAATCAGCCCCAGCATTTT. Protein product: CASSKTGGGNQPQHF. The rearrangement joins TRBV6-6 to TRBJ1-5, with 9 nucleotides matching TRBD1. V lost 5 bases and J lost 2; bases outside the gene matches: 4. This CDR3 spans 15 amino acids. The germline CDR1 and CDR2 sequences are MNHNY and SVGAGI (reference sequence).

The CDR3: CASSLAGGAVSSPLHF. The CDR3 DNA is TGCGCCAGCAGCTTGGCGGGGGGCGCGGTATCCTCACCCCTCCACTTT. This chain connects TRBV5-1 to TRBJ1-6, with D maybe TRBD1 (6 bases). Per the germline V gene, CDR1 is SGHRS and CDR2 is YFSETQ. The CDR3 spans 16 residues. The V end was cut by 0 bases, the J end by 10 bases, with 17 bases between.

The chain carries TRBV6-5 and TRBJ2-2, with D tentatively TRBD2 (5 bases). The CDR3 spans 15 residues. Trimming took 0 bases from V and 6 from J, leaving 11 bases between them. CDR1 and CDR2 (germline): MNHEY, SVGAGI. The DNA for the CDR3 is TGTGCCAGCAGTTACTCACTAGATGGGGCCGGGGAGCTGTTTTTT. Its protein is CASSYSLDGAGELFF.

The V gene is TRBV10-3, the J gene TRBJ2-7, with D possibly matching TRBD1 (6 bases). Germline-derived CDR1 and CDR2 are ENHRY and SYGVKD. V was cut by 4 bases and J by 5 bases, with 9 bases left in between. The CDR3 length is 12 residues. The CDR3 sequence is CAISVQGDEQYF. The CDR3 region has the DNA TGTGCCATCAGTGTACAGGGAGACGAGCAGTACTTC.

The J gene is TRBJ2-7, the V gene TRBV5-8, with 10 bases matching TRBD1. CDR1 and CDR2 (germline): SGHTS, YDEGEE. V shed 2 bases, J shed 6 bases, and the junction held 8 bases outside the gene matches. CDR3 length: 15 residues. The DNA for the CDR3 is TGTGCCAGCAGCTTCCTGGGGACAGGGGACATCGAGCAGTACTTC. This sequence encodes CASSFLGTGDIEQYF.

This clone was seen only a few times. This chain uses TRBV5-4 with TRBJ2-3; TRBD1 might be the D (6 bases). V dropped 4 bases and J dropped 0 bases, with 9 bases sitting between them. The CDR3 is made up of 14 amino acids. CDR1 and CDR2 (germline): SGHNT, YYREEE (reference sequence). CDR3 DNA sequence: TGTGCCAGCAGCGAGGACAGTAGCACAGATACGCAGTATTTT. Its translation is CASSEDSSTDTQYF.

The V call is TRBV14, the J call TRBJ1-1, with D possibly matching TRBD1 (5 bases). The germline gives CDR1 SGHDN, CDR2 FVKESK. V was cut by 2 bases and J by 9 bases, with 16 bases left in between. This CDR3 is built from 14 residues. CDR3 residues: CASSQSLRQGQAFF. DNA for the CDR3: TGTGCCAGCAGCCAATCACTAAGGCAGGGCCAAGCTTTCTTT.

The chain carries TRBV6-6 and TRBJ1-6; TRBD1 matches at 7 bases. Germline V gene lookup returns CDR1 MNHNY and CDR2 SVGAGI (reference sequence). Germline trimming cut 6 bases from V and 7 bases from J; bases unmatched to any gene: 6. There are 14 residues in the CDR3. The CDR3 DNA is TGTGCCAGCAGGGCCGGGACAGTGAATTCACCCCTCCACTTT. Translation: CASRAGTVNSPLHF.

CDR3 nucleotides: TGCGCCAGCAGCTTGTCAACAGGGGGCTTATCCGAGCAGTACTTC. It translates to CASSLSTGGLSEQYF. V is TRBV5-1 and J is TRBJ2-5; 9 bases are a match to TRBD1. The end of the DNA is better explained by TRBJ2-7, so the J call may be wrong. Germline CDR1 and CDR2: SGHRS and YFSETQ. The CDR3 covers 15 residues.

This chain links TRBV5-4 with TRBJ1-6; D is ambiguous. The V and J ends lost 4 bases and 0 bases respectively, with 11 bases between them. Germline V gene data show CDR1 as SGHNT and CDR2 as YYREEE (reference sequence). The CDR3 covers 16 residues. CDR3 nucleotide sequence: TGTGCCAGCAGCCCCCCGGGAGGCTCCTATAATTCACCCCTCCACTTT. Amino acid sequence: CASSPPGGSYNSPLHF.

The chain joins TRBV5-1 to TRBJ2-2; D call uncertain. Germline V gene lookup returns CDR1 SGHRS and CDR2 YFSETQ. CDR3 size: 15 residues. V was shortened by 2 bases and J by 1 base, with 9 bases between the two germline ends. CDR3 coding DNA: TGCGCCAGCAGCTTATCGAGTGGGAACACCGGGGAGCTGTTTTTT. Protein sequence: CASSLSSGNTGELFF.